The rows below give T cell receptor beta chains drawn from one sample of a study of blood T cell repertoires in COVID-19. The table came from immunoSEQ multiplex PCR; TCRdb's copy has only in-frame clones and leaves some out. The profile shows approximately 240,000 clones, over 80% of them singletons. The sample comprised peripheral blood. These receptors were obtained from a woman between 55 and 75 years old with active or convalescent COVID-19. The CDR3 runs from the conserved cysteine through the conserved F or W. A D gene is named only where the DNA matches it firmly. Not every row has a clone size; where given, it reads once, few, many or a size class.

length: 13; J: TRBJ2-3; D: TRBD1; size: .; V: TRBV29-1; CDR3: CSVRQGGTDTQYF; DNA: TGCAGCGTACGACAGGGAGGCACAGATACGCAGTATTTT
length: 16; J: TRBJ1-6; D: .; size: .; V: TRBV27; CDR3: CASSWAGATYNSPLHF; DNA: TGTGCCAGCAGTTGGGCAGGGGCAACCTATAATTCACCCCTCCACTTT
length: 15; J: TRBJ2-3; D: TRBD2; size: .; V: TRBV5-1; CDR3: CASSPLAGGRDTQYF; DNA: TGCGCCAGCAGCCCCCTAGCGGGGGGAAGAGATACGCAGTATTTT
length: 14; J: TRBJ2-2; D: TRBD1; size: .; V: TRBV5-5; CDR3: CASSSPGGTGELFF; DNA: TGTGCCAGCAGCTCGCCAGGGGGTACCGGGGAGCTGTTTTTT
length: 16; J: TRBJ2-3; D: TRBD2; size: .; V: TRBV5-1; CDR3: CASSLGGLARTDTQYF; DNA: TGCGCCAGCAGCTTAGGAGGACTAGCGAGAACAGATACGCAGTATTTT
length: 14; J: TRBJ2-1; D: .; size: .; V: TRBV19; CDR3: CASSIFYTYNEQFF; DNA: TGTGCCAGTAGTATTTTCTATACCTACAATGAGCAGTTCTTC
length: 12; J: TRBJ1-5; D: .; size: .; V: TRBV24-1; CDR3: CATSDMAEPQHF; DNA: TGTGCCACCAGTGATATGGCGGAGCCCCAGCATTTT
length: 15; J: TRBJ2-7; D: TRBD1; size: .; V: TRBV5-4; CDR3: CASSSPQGSPNEQYF; DNA: TGTGCCAGCAGCTCGCCACAGGGGAGTCCAAACGAGCAGTACTTC
length: 14; J: TRBJ2-1; D: .; size: .; V: TRBV7-2; CDR3: CASSLGLGGSQQFF; DNA: TGTGCCAGCAGCTTAGGGCTAGGAGGCTCTCAGCAGTTCTTC
length: 14; J: TRBJ2-2; D: TRBD1; size: .; V: TRBV5-4; CDR3: CASSLAGGTGELFF; DNA: TGTGCCAGCAGCTTGGCAGGGGGCACCGGGGAGCTGTTTTTT
length: 15; J: TRBJ2-5; D: TRBD1; size: .; V: TRBV5-1; CDR3: CASSLLPDRGETQYF; DNA: TGCGCCAGCAGCTTACTACCGGACAGGGGTGAGACCCAGTACTTC
length: 14; J: TRBJ1-2; D: .; size: .; V: TRBV19; CDR3: CASSIGVDRYGYTF; DNA: TGTGCCAGTAGTATAGGTGTGGACAGATATGGCTACACCTTC
length: 14; J: TRBJ1-2; D: .; size: .; V: TRBV28; CDR3: CASSLWTANYGYTF; DNA: TGTGCCAGCAGTTTATGGACTGCCAACTATGGCTACACCTTC
length: 15; J: TRBJ1-2; D: .; size: few; V: TRBV19; CDR3: CASSIGLGLGYGYTF; DNA: TGTGCCAGTAGTATTGGCCTGGGCTTGGGCTATGGCTACACCTTC
length: 16; J: TRBJ1-1; D: .; size: .; V: TRBV3-1/TRBV3-2; CDR3: CASSQRGAGRDTEAFF; DNA: TGTGCCAGCAGCCAAAGGGGGGCAGGGAGGGACACTGAAGCTTTCTTT
length: 13; J: TRBJ2-5; D: .; size: .; V: TRBV2; CDR3: CASFWTNQETQYF; DNA: TGTGCCAGCTTCTGGACTAACCAAGAGACCCAGTACTTC
length: 14; J: TRBJ1-4; D: .; size: .; V: TRBV3-1/TRBV3-2; CDR3: CASSQGQRSEKLFF; DNA: TGTGCCAGCAGCCAGGGGCAGAGGAGTGAAAAACTGTTTTTT
length: 19; J: TRBJ2-2; D: TRBD2; size: .; V: TRBV3-1/TRBV3-2; CDR3: CASSQGGGTKNAGTGELFF; DNA: TGTGCCAGCAGCCAAGGCGGGGGGACTAAAAACGCCGGCACCGGGGAGCTGTTTTTT
length: 13; J: TRBJ2-5; D: TRBD1; size: .; V: TRBV27; CDR3: CASSPTGLETQYF; DNA: TGTGCCAGCAGCCCGACAGGGCTGGAGACCCAGTACTTC
length: 15; J: TRBJ2-5; D: .; size: .; V: TRBV19; CDR3: CASSERRGGQETQYF; DNA: TGTGCCAGTAGCGAGAGGAGGGGGGGCCAAGAGACCCAGTACTTC
length: 15; J: TRBJ1-5; D: TRBD1; size: .; V: TRBV24-1; CDR3: CATSGSRGANQPQHF; DNA: TGTGCCACCAGTGGTAGCAGGGGGGCAAATCAGCCCCAGCATTTT
length: 15; J: TRBJ2-2; D: TRBD2; size: once; V: TRBV6-5; CDR3: CASTNKRETTGELFF; DNA: TGTGCCAGCACCAACAAGCGGGAGACCACCGGGGAGCTGTTTTTT
length: 13; J: TRBJ2-7; D: TRBD2; size: .; V: TRBV30; CDR3: CASSGTSGRVQYF; DNA: TGCGCCTCTTCCGGGACTAGCGGGAGGGTGCAGTACTTC
length: 16; J: TRBJ2-3; D: TRBD2; size: .; V: TRBV18; CDR3: CASSQPGTRAGDTQYF; DNA: TGTGCCAGCTCACAACCCGGGACTAGAGCGGGAGATACGCAGTATTTT
length: 13; J: TRBJ1-2; D: .; size: .; V: TRBV28; CDR3: CASSFYRNYGYTF; DNA: TGTGCCAGCAGTTTCTACAGAAACTATGGCTACACCTTC
length: 16; J: TRBJ1-1; D: .; size: .; V: TRBV5-1; CDR3: CASSSQGGGLDTEAFF; DNA: TGCGCCAGCAGCTCACAAGGCGGGGGTCTGGACACTGAAGCTTTCTTT
length: 16; J: TRBJ2-7; D: TRBD2; size: .; V: TRBV19; CDR3: CASSILAGADSYEQYF; DNA: TGTGCCAGTAGTATTCTAGCGGGAGCTGACTCCTACGAGCAGTACTTC
length: 14; J: TRBJ2-7; D: .; size: .; V: TRBV5-1; CDR3: CASSLVVGGYEQYF; DNA: TGCGCCAGCAGCTTGGTCGTAGGGGGCTACGAGCAGTACTTC
length: 16; J: TRBJ2-5; D: TRBD2; size: .; V: TRBV6-6; CDR3: CASSYSGSGVIETQYF; DNA: TGTGCCAGCAGTTACTCTGGTAGCGGGGTTATCGAAACCCAGTACTTC
length: 14; J: TRBJ1-2; D: .; size: .; V: TRBV19; CDR3: CATSHGGGNYGYTF; DNA: TGTGCCACCTCCCACGGTGGGGGGAACTATGGCTACACCTTC
length: 17; J: TRBJ2-5; D: TRBD1; size: once; V: TRBV23-1; CDR3: CASSLPCGTGGKETQYF; DNA: TGCGCCAGCAGTCTGCCCTGCGGGACAGGGGGAAAAGAGACCCAGTACTTC
length: 14; J: TRBJ1-5; D: .; size: .; V: TRBV2; CDR3: CASRSGAGNQPQHF; DNA: TGTGCCAGCAGGTCAGGGGCCGGCAATCAGCCCCAGCATTTT
length: 14; J: TRBJ2-5; D: .; size: .; V: TRBV9; CDR3: CASSGVTRGETQYF; DNA: TGTGCCAGCAGCGGTGTCACAAGGGGAGAGACCCAGTACTTC
length: 13; J: TRBJ1-2; D: .; size: once; V: TRBV19; CDR3: CASSEGGGYGYTF; DNA: TGTGCCAGTAGTGAGGGAGGCGGCTATGGCTACACCTTC
length: 15; J: TRBJ2-3; D: TRBD2; size: .; V: TRBV27; CDR3: CASSWSGRVENTQYF; DNA: TGTGCCAGCAGTTGGAGCGGGAGGGTGGAAAATACGCAGTATTTT
length: 14; J: TRBJ1-5; D: TRBD1; size: .; V: TRBV7-9; CDR3: CASSLIGQGQPQHF; DNA: TGTGCCAGCAGCTTAATTGGACAGGGGCAGCCCCAGCATTTT
length: 14; J: TRBJ1-1; D: TRBD1; size: .; V: TRBV30; CDR3: CAWSTQGLGTEAFF; DNA: TGTGCCTGGAGTACACAGGGGCTAGGGACTGAAGCTTTCTTT
length: 12; J: TRBJ2-7; D: .; size: .; V: TRBV10-3; CDR3: CAISEHHYEQYF; DNA: TGTGCCATCAGTGAGCATCACTACGAGCAGTACTTC
length: 14; J: TRBJ1-1; D: .; size: .; V: TRBV19; CDR3: CASSHRWEVTEAFF; DNA: TGTGCCAGTAGTCACCGGTGGGAGGTCACTGAAGCTTTCTTT
length: 14; J: TRBJ1-2; D: TRBD1; size: .; V: TRBV5-1; CDR3: CASTGTGGDGGYTF; DNA: TGCGCCAGCACCGGGACAGGGGGCGACGGGGGCTACACCTTC
length: 17; J: TRBJ1-5; D: .; size: .; V: TRBV10-2; CDR3: CASSESGGAPWGQPQHF; DNA: TGCGCCAGCAGTGAGTCGGGAGGGGCACCTTGGGGGCAGCCCCAGCATTTT
length: 12; J: TRBJ1-1; D: TRBD1; size: .; V: TRBV29-1; CDR3: CSVVTGGTEAFF; DNA: TGCAGCGTTGTGACAGGGGGCACTGAAGCTTTCTTT
length: 12; J: TRBJ2-1; D: .; size: .; V: TRBV28; CDR3: CASSLERHEQFF; DNA: TGTGCCAGCAGTTTGGAGCGCCATGAGCAGTTCTTC
length: 15; J: TRBJ1-2; D: .; size: .; V: TRBV3-1/TRBV3-2; CDR3: CASSQVDGVVHGYTF; DNA: TGTGCCAGCAGCCAGGTTGACGGAGTCGTCCATGGCTACACCTTC
length: 15; J: TRBJ1-6; D: TRBD1; size: .; V: TRBV6-5; CDR3: CASSLRTGRDSPLHF; DNA: TGTGCCAGCAGCCTTAGGACAGGGCGAGATTCACCCCTCCACTTT
length: 17; J: TRBJ2-1; D: TRBD2; size: .; V: TRBV5-1; CDR3: CASSRSTSGRDYNEQFF; DNA: TGCGCCAGCAGCCGGTCCACTAGCGGGAGGGACTACAATGAGCAGTTCTTC
length: 12; J: TRBJ2-7; D: .; size: .; V: TRBV7-2; CDR3: CASSLARGEQYF; DNA: TGTGCCAGCAGCTTAGCGAGGGGGGAGCAGTACTTC
length: 13; J: TRBJ1-1; D: TRBD1; size: .; V: TRBV25-1; CDR3: CASSADRGTEAFF; DNA: TGTGCCAGCAGTGCAGACAGGGGAACTGAAGCTTTCTTT
length: 15; J: TRBJ2-2; D: TRBD2; size: .; V: TRBV5-6; CDR3: CASSWSGRGTGELFF; DNA: TGTGCCAGCAGCTGGAGCGGGAGAGGCACCGGGGAGCTGTTTTTT
length: 15; J: TRBJ2-1; D: TRBD2; size: .; V: TRBV5-1; CDR3: CASSLGLAGHNEQFF; DNA: TGCGCCAGCAGCTTGGGACTAGCGGGTCACAATGAGCAGTTCTTC
length: 13; J: TRBJ2-7; D: .; size: .; V: TRBV5-6; CDR3: CASSLPGTYEQYF; DNA: TGTGCCAGCAGCTTGCCAGGCACCTACGAGCAGTACTTC
length: 14; J: TRBJ2-2; D: .; size: .; V: TRBV6-5; CDR3: CASSYSGSGGELFF; DNA: TGTGCCAGCAGTTACTCGGGGAGTGGCGGGGAGCTGTTTTTT
length: 16; J: TRBJ2-1; D: TRBD1; size: .; V: TRBV6-5; CDR3: CASSYRQGPGYNEQFF; DNA: TGTGCCAGCAGTTACCGACAGGGGCCAGGGTACAATGAGCAGTTCTTC
length: 14; J: TRBJ2-1; D: TRBD2; size: .; V: TRBV5-6; CDR3: CASSASGSRGEQFF; DNA: TGTGCCAGCAGCGCTAGCGGGAGCCGCGGTGAGCAGTTCTTC
length: 16; J: TRBJ2-3; D: TRBD1; size: .; V: TRBV7-6; CDR3: CASSLRQGLGIDTQYF; DNA: TGTGCCAGCAGCCTTCGACAGGGTCTGGGAATAGATACGCAGTATTTT